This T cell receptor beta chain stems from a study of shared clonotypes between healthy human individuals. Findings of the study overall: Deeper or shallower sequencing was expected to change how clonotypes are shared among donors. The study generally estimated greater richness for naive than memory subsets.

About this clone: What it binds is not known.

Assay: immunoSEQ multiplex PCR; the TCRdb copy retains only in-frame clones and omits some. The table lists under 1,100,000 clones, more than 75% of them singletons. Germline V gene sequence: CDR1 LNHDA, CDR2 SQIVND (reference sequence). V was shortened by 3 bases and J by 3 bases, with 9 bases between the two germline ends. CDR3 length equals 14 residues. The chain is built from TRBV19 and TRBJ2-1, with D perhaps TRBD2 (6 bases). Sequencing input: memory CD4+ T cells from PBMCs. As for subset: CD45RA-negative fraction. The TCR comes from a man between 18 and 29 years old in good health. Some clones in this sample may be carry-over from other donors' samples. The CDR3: CASSMGRDYNEQFF. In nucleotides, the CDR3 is TGTGCCAGTAGTATGGGGCGGGACTACAATGAGCAGTTCTTC.